This T cell receptor (beta chain) was recorded in a study of graft-versus-host responses after intestinal transplantation. Study-level background: Anti-thymocyte globulin was used for induction in all recipients, who then took tacrolimus and steroids for around 3 years.

For this clone: Its antigen is still unknown.

TCRdb's copy holds only in-frame clones and misses some; the assay was immunoSEQ multiplex PCR. The profile shows tens of thousands of clones, less than 95% of them singletons. V lost 3 bases and J 8 bases, leaving 14 bases between the germline ends. This CDR3 contains 14 residues. Germline CDR1 and CDR2: WSHSY and SAAADI. V usage is TRBV10-2 and J usage is TRBJ2-1; unclear D gene. This TCR derives from a human donor who was the organ donor for an intestinal transplant. The sample in question was unstimulated CD8+ T cells sorted from spleen or lymph node cells, obtained before transplant. In DNA, the CDR3 is TGCGCCAGCAGTGACTCCGGCGCAGGCTATGAGCAGTTCTTC. Translation gives CASSDSGAGYEQFF.